This is a list of T cell receptor beta chains from one sample in a study of blood T cell repertoires in COVID-19. Data came from immunoSEQ multiplex PCR; TCRdb stores just in-frame clones and leaves some out. The sample shows about 190,000 clones, 70% to 90% of them seen only once. The source material was peripheral blood. The receptors were gathered from a man younger than 40 with acute or convalescent COVID-19. The CDR3 runs from the conserved cysteine through the conserved F or W. D genes are given only for firm matches. Only part of the rows carry a size: once, few, many, or a class if the clone is expanded.

CDR3aa: CASRSMTGPTYEQYF; CDR3nt: TGTGCCAGCAGGTCCATGACAGGGCCCACCTACGAGCAGTACTTC; abundance: once; j_gene: TRBJ2-7; d_gene: TRBD1; v_gene: TRBV28
CDR3aa: CASSSRQGGIYEQYF; CDR3nt: TGTGCCAGCAGTTCTCGACAGGGGGGAATCTACGAGCAGTACTTC; abundance: -; j_gene: TRBJ2-7; d_gene: TRBD1; v_gene: TRBV28
CDR3aa: CSVGGLAGGSDTQYF; CDR3nt: TGCAGCGTTGGGGGACTAGCGGGAGGGTCCGATACGCAGTATTTT; abundance: once; j_gene: TRBJ2-3; d_gene: TRBD2; v_gene: TRBV29-1
CDR3aa: CASSATDYGYTF; CDR3nt: TGTGCCAGCAGTGCGACAGACTATGGCTACACCTTC; abundance: -; j_gene: TRBJ1-2; d_gene: -; v_gene: TRBV28
CDR3aa: CASKGQGYGSPLHF; CDR3nt: TGTGCCAGCAAAGGACAGGGGTACGGTTCACCCCTCCACTTT; abundance: -; j_gene: TRBJ1-6; d_gene: TRBD1; v_gene: TRBV6-5
CDR3aa: CASSLTVNTEAFF; CDR3nt: TGTGCCAGCAGCCTAACAGTGAACACTGAAGCTTTCTTT; abundance: few; j_gene: TRBJ1-1; d_gene: -; v_gene: TRBV7-2
CDR3aa: CASSQSQGYTF; CDR3nt: TGTGCCAGCAGCCAATCCCAAGGCTACACCTTC; abundance: -; j_gene: TRBJ1-2; d_gene: -; v_gene: TRBV3-1/TRBV3-2
CDR3aa: CASSSSTGEYEQYF; CDR3nt: TGTGCCAGCAGCAGTTCGACAGGGGAATACGAGCAGTACTTC; abundance: once; j_gene: TRBJ2-7; d_gene: TRBD1; v_gene: TRBV7-2
CDR3aa: CASSPRRTGLNEKLFF; CDR3nt: TGTGCCAGCTCACCAAGAAGGACCGGACTAAATGAAAAACTGTTTTTT; abundance: -; j_gene: TRBJ1-4; d_gene: -; v_gene: TRBV18
CDR3aa: CASSIDRGNSPLHF; CDR3nt: TGTGCCAGCAGCATAGACAGGGGTAATTCACCCCTCCACTTT; abundance: -; j_gene: TRBJ1-6; d_gene: TRBD1; v_gene: TRBV7-6
CDR3aa: CASSYSRSSNQPQHF; CDR3nt: TGTGCCAGCAGTTACTCGAGGAGCAGCAATCAGCCCCAGCATTTT; abundance: -; j_gene: TRBJ1-5; d_gene: -; v_gene: TRBV6-2/TRBV6-3
CDR3aa: CASSRLGSSGANVLTF; CDR3nt: TGTGCCAGCAGCCGGCTAGGGAGCTCTGGGGCCAACGTCCTGACTTTC; abundance: -; j_gene: TRBJ2-6; d_gene: -; v_gene: TRBV3-1/TRBV3-2
CDR3aa: CASSWSTGNQPQHF; CDR3nt: TGTGCCAGCAGCTGGTCGACAGGGAATCAGCCCCAGCATTTT; abundance: -; j_gene: TRBJ1-5; d_gene: TRBD1; v_gene: TRBV7-9
CDR3aa: CASQSGRDFYEQYF; CDR3nt: TGTGCCAGCCAGAGCGGGAGGGATTTCTACGAGCAGTACTTC; abundance: -; j_gene: TRBJ2-7; d_gene: TRBD2; v_gene: TRBV6-5
CDR3aa: CASNVLTSGVETQYF; CDR3nt: TGTGCCAGCAATGTACTGACTAGCGGAGTAGAGACCCAGTACTTC; abundance: -; j_gene: TRBJ2-5; d_gene: TRBD2; v_gene: TRBV2
CDR3aa: CASSDTGGDQPQHF; CDR3nt: TGCGCCAGCAGCGACACAGGGGGTGATCAGCCCCAGCATTTT; abundance: -; j_gene: TRBJ1-5; d_gene: TRBD1; v_gene: TRBV5-1
CDR3aa: CASSLTTGAPGELFF; CDR3nt: TGCGCCAGCAGCCTCACCACAGGGGCCCCCGGGGAGCTGTTTTTT; abundance: -; j_gene: TRBJ2-2; d_gene: TRBD1; v_gene: TRBV5-1
CDR3aa: CASSEWEVGANSPLHF; CDR3nt: TGTGCCAGCAGTGAGTGGGAGGTTGGGGCAAATTCACCCCTCCACTTT; abundance: -; j_gene: TRBJ1-6; d_gene: -; v_gene: TRBV2
CDR3aa: CASSQAGKNTEAFF; CDR3nt: TGTGCCAGCAGTCAGGCGGGGAAGAACACTGAAGCTTTCTTT; abundance: once; j_gene: TRBJ1-1; d_gene: -; v_gene: TRBV6-5
CDR3aa: CASSRLAGQKDEQYF; CDR3nt: TGCGCCAGCAGCCGGCTAGCGGGACAGAAGGACGAGCAGTACTTC; abundance: -; j_gene: TRBJ2-7; d_gene: TRBD2; v_gene: TRBV4-1
CDR3aa: CASSYYLSRHTTEAFF; CDR3nt: TGTGCCAGCAGTTACTATTTATCGCGGCATACCACTGAAGCTTTCTTT; abundance: -; j_gene: TRBJ1-1; d_gene: -; v_gene: TRBV6-5
CDR3aa: CASSQAGMSGYTF; CDR3nt: TGTGCCAGCAGCCAAGCAGGTATGAGTGGCTACACCTTC; abundance: -; j_gene: TRBJ1-2; d_gene: -; v_gene: TRBV4-2
CDR3aa: CASSSLYTNTEAFF; CDR3nt: TGTGCCAGCAGTTCCCTTTATACTAACACTGAAGCTTTCTTT; abundance: -; j_gene: TRBJ1-1; d_gene: -; v_gene: TRBV6-5
CDR3aa: CASSFETSGWGNYNEQFF; CDR3nt: TGTGCCAGCAGCTTTGAGACTAGCGGGTGGGGGAACTACAATGAGCAGTTCTTC; abundance: few; j_gene: TRBJ2-1; d_gene: TRBD2; v_gene: TRBV5-6
CDR3aa: CASRTTGNSGNTIYF; CDR3nt: TGTGCCAGCAGGACGACAGGGAACTCTGGAAACACCATATATTTT; abundance: -; j_gene: TRBJ1-3; d_gene: TRBD1; v_gene: TRBV27
CDR3aa: CASSLVQGEAYEQYF; CDR3nt: TGTGCCAGCAGCTTAGTACAGGGGGAAGCCTACGAGCAGTACTTC; abundance: -; j_gene: TRBJ2-7; d_gene: TRBD1; v_gene: TRBV11-2
CDR3aa: CASSPTLNEQFF; CDR3nt: TGTGCCAGCTCTCCCACTCTCAATGAGCAGTTCTTC; abundance: -; j_gene: TRBJ2-1; d_gene: -; v_gene: TRBV18